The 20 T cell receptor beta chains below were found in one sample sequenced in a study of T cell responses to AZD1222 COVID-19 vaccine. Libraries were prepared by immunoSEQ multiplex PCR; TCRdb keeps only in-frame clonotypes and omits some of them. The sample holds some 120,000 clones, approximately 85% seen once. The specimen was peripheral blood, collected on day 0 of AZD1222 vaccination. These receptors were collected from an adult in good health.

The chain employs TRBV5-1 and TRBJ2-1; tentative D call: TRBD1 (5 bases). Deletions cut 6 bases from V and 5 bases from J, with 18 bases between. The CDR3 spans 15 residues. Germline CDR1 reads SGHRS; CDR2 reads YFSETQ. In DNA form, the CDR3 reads TGCGCCAGCACCAGGGTTCAAACCCCAGACAATGAGCAGTTCTTC. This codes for CASTRVQTPDNEQFF.

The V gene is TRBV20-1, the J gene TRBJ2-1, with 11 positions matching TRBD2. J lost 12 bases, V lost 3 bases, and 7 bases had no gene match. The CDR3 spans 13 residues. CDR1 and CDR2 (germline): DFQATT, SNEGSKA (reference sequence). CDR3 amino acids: CSASRLAGGGQFF. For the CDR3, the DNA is TGCAGTGCTAGTCGGCTAGCGGGAGGTGGGCAGTTCTTC.

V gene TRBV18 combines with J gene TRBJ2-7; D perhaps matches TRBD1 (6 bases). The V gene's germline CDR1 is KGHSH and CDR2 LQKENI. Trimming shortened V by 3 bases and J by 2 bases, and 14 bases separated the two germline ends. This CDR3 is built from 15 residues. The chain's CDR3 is CASSPGQSLAYEQYF. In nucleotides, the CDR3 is TGTGCCAGCTCACCCGGACAGTCCTTAGCCTACGAGCAGTACTTC. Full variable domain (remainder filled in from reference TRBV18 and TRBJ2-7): NAGVMQNPRHLVRRRGQEARLRCSPMKGHSHVYWYRQLPEEGLKFMVYLQKENIIDESGMPKERFSAEFPKEGPSILRIQQVVRGDSAAYFCASSPGQSLAYEQYFGPGTRLTVT.

The DNA for the CDR3 is TGTGCCAGCAGCTACCTCGGGTCGAGGGGGGATACGCAGTATTTT. Translating gives CASSYLGSRGDTQYF. The rearrangement uses TRBV7-2 and TRBJ2-3; TRBD1 might be the D (6 bases). Trimming shortened V by 4 bases and J by 6 bases, and 17 bases separated the two germline ends. The CDR3 runs 15 residues. Per germline, CDR1 SGHTA and CDR2 FQGNSA. The full variable domain, completed using reference TRBV7-2 and TRBJ2-3, is GAGVSQSPSNKVTEKGKDVELRCDPISGHTALYWYRQSLGQGLEFLIYFQGNSAPDKSGLPSDRFSAERTGGSVSTLTIQRTQQEDSAVYLCASSYLGSRGDTQYFGPGTRLTVL.

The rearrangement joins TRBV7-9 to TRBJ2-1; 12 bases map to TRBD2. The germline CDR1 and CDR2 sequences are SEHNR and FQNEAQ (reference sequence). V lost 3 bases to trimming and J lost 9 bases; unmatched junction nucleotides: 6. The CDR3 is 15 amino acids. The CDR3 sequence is CASSFPASGRGEQFF. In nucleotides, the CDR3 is TGTGCCAGCAGCTTCCCGGCTAGCGGGAGGGGTGAGCAGTTCTTC.

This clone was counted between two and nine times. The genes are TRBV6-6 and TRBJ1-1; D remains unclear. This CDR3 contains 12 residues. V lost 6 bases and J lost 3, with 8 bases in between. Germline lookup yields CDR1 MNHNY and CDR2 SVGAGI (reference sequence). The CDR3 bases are TGTGCCAGCAGGAAGATTGACACTGAAGCTTTCTTT. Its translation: CASRKIDTEAFF.

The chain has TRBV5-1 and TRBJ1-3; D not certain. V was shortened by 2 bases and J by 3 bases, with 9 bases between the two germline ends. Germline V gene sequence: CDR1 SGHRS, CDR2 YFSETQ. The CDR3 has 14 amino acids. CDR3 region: CASSLGDNGNTIYF. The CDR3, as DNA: TGCGCCAGCAGCTTAGGTGACAATGGAAACACCATATATTTT.

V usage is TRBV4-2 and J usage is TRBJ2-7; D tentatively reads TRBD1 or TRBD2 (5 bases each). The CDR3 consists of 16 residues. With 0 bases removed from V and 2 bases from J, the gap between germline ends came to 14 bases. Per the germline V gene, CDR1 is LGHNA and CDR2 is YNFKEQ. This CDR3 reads CASSQDSADTPYEQYF. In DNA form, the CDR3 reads TGTGCCAGCAGCCAAGATTCAGCGGACACTCCCTACGAGCAGTACTTC.

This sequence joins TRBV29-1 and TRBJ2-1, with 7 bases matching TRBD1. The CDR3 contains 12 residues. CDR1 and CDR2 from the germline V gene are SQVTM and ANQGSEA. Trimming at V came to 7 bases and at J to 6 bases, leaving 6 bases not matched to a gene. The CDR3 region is CSGSDRANEQFF. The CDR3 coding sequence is TGCAGCGGGAGTGACAGGGCCAATGAGCAGTTCTTC.

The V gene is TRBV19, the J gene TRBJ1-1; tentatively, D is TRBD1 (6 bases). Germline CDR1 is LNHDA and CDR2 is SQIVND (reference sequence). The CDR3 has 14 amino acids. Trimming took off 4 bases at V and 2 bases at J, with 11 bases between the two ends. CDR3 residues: CASSTRTANTEAFF. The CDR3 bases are TGTGCCAGTAGTACACGGACAGCAAACACTGAAGCTTTCTTT.

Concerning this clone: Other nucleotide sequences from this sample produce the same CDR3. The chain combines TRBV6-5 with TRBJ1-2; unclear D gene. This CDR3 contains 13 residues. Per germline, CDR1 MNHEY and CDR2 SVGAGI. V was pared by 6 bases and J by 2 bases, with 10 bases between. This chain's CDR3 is CASSPGGNYGYTF. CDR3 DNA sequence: TGTGCCAGCAGCCCCGGAGGCAACTATGGCTACACCTTC.

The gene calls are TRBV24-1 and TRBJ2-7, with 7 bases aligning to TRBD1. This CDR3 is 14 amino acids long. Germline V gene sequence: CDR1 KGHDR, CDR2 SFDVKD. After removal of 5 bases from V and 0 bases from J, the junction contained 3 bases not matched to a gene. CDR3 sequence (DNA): TGTGCCACCAGTGCGACAGGGAGCTCCTACGAGCAGTACTTC. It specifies CATSATGSSYEQYF.

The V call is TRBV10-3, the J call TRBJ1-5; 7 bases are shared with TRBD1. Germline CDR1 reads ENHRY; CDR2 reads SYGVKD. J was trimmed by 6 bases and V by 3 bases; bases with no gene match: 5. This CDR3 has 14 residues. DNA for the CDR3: TGTGCCATCAGTGATGAGGGGGCCGGTCAGCCCCAGCATTTT. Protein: CAISDEGAGQPQHF.

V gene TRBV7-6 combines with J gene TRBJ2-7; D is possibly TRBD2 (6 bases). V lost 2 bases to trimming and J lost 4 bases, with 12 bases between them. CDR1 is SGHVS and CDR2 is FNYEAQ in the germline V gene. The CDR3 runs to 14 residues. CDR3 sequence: CASSLSIGSYEQYF. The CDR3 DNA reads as TGTGCCAGCAGCTTAAGCATCGGGAGTTACGAGCAGTACTTC.

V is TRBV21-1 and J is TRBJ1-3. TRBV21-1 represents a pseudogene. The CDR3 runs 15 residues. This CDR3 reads CASSNLTYSGNTIYF. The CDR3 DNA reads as TGTGCCAGCAGCAACCTAACTTACTCTGGAAACACCATATATTTT.

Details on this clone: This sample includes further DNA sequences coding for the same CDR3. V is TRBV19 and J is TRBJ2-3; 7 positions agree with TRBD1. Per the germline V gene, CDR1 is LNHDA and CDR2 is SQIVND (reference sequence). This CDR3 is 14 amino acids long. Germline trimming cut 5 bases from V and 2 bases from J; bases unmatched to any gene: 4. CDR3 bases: TGTGCCAGTAGTCCGGGACAGACCACAGATACGCAGTATTTT. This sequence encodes CASSPGQTTDTQYF.

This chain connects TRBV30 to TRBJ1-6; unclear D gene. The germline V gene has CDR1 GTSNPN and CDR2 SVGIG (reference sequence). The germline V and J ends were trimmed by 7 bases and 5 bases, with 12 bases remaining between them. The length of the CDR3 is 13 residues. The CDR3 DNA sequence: TGTGCCTCCTCGGCCAAACATAATTCACCCCTCCACTTT. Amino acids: CASSAKHNSPLHF.

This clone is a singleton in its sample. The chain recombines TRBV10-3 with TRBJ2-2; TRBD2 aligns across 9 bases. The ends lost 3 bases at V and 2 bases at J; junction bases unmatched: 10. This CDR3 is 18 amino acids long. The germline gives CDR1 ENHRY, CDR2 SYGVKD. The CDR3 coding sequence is TGTGCCATCAGTGATAGGTCGCGGGAGGGCCTAAACACCGGGGAGCTGTTTTTT. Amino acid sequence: CAISDRSREGLNTGELFF.

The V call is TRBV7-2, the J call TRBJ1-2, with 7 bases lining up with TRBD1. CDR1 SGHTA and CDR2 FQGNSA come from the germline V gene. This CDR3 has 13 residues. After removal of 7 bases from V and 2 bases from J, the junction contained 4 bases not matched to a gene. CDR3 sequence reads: CASIQQGNYGYTF. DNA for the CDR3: TGTGCCAGCATCCAACAGGGGAACTATGGCTACACCTTC.

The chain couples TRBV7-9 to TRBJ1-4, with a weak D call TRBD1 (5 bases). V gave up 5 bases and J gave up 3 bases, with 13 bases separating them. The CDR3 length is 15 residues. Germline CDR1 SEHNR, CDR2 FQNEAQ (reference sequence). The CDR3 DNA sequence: TGTGCCAGCAGCAGTAGACAGAGACCTAATGAAAAACTGTTTTTT. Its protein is CASSSRQRPNEKLFF.